The 16 T cell receptor beta chains presented below share a single source sample, sequenced in a study of T cell responses to AZD1222 COVID-19 vaccine. The data were produced by immunoSEQ multiplex PCR, yet TCRdb's version contains in-frame clones alone and is incomplete. Counted here are about 150,000 clones, around nine tenths occurring once; the ten biggest clones make up approximately 5%. Sequences were derived from peripheral blood, sampled on day 0 of AZD1222 vaccination. The source of these receptors is an adult in good health.

This chain joins TRBV3-1 (or the pseudogene TRBV3-2) and TRBJ1-2; perhaps TRBD1 as D (6 bases). CDR1 is LGHDT, CDR2 YNNKEL, per germline (reference sequence). This CDR3 contains 17 residues. The germline V and J ends were trimmed by 1 base and 0 bases, with 15 bases remaining between them. The CDR3 nucleotides are TGTGCCAGCAGCCAAGTGGGAACAGGGTGGGCTAACTATGGCTACACCTTC. Translated, it gives CASSQVGTGWANYGYTF.

This clone was observed a single time. CDR3 DNA: TGTGCCAGCAAATCGCGGACTAGCGGGAGTCCCAGGGGAAATGAGCAGTTCTTC. Protein product: CASKSRTSGSPRGNEQFF. The V and J genes are TRBV28 and TRBJ2-1; TRBD2 agrees at 13 bases. Trimming took 7 bases from V and 7 from J; bases not matched to a gene: 16. CDR1 is MDHEN, CDR2 SYDVKM, per germline. The CDR3 runs 18 residues.

This chain connects TRBV28 to TRBJ1-5, with D uncertain. Germline V gene data show CDR1 as MDHEN and CDR2 as SYDVKM. This CDR3 is built from 11 residues. V dropped 3 bases and J dropped 7 bases, with 4 bases sitting between them. Written as DNA, the CDR3 is TGTGCCAGCAGTTTTAGCCAGCCCCAGCATTTT. It encodes CASSFSQPQHF.

The rearrangement uses TRBV11-3 and TRBJ2-1, with unresolved D. The CDR3 spans 12 residues. V shed 1 base and J shed 7 bases, with 5 bases lying between them. Germline V lookup: CDR1 SGHNT, CDR2 YENEEA. The CDR3, as DNA: TGTGCCAGCAGCTTAGGGCCGAATGAGCAGTTCTTC. It codes for CASSLGPNEQFF.

V is TRBV27 and J is TRBJ1-5, with no clear D. The germline V and J ends were trimmed by 3 bases and 2 bases, with 2 bases remaining between them. The CDR3 consists of 12 residues. Looked up from germline, CDR1 is MNHEY and CDR2 is SMNVEV (reference sequence). The CDR3, as DNA: TGTGCCAGCAGTTTTGGCAATCAGCCCCAGCATTTT. Translation: CASSFGNQPQHF.

The genes are TRBV6-5 and TRBJ1-5; no clear D gene. V was clipped by 5 bases and J by 0 bases, with 11 bases between them. The CDR3 totals 15 residues. The germline CDR1 and CDR2 sequences are MNHEY and SVGAGI. CDR3 sequence: CASSPSSYSNQPQHF. The CDR3, as DNA: TGTGCCAGCAGTCCAAGCTCTTATAGCAATCAGCCCCAGCATTTT.

The chain joins TRBV7-8 to TRBJ1-5; D gene ambiguous. CDR1 SGHVS and CDR2 FQNEAQ come from the germline V gene. This CDR3 contains 19 residues. Between the trimmed V and J ends, which lost 2 bases and 4 bases, there was a span of 24 bases. The CDR3 reads CASSLITRASMGKNQPQHF. CDR3 bases: TGTGCCAGCAGCTTAATTACCCGGGCGTCCATGGGGAAGAATCAGCCCCAGCATTTT.

The chain is built from TRBV9 and TRBJ2-5; D tentatively fits TRBD1 or TRBD2 (5 bases each). The CDR3 runs 15 residues. Germline V gene data show CDR1 as SGDLS and CDR2 as YYNGEE. Trimming took off 2 bases at V and 5 bases at J, with 16 bases between the two ends. The CDR3 reads CASSVGTKLQETQYF. The CDR3 DNA follows: TGTGCCAGCAGCGTTGGGACGAAGCTCCAGGAGACCCAGTACTTC.

V and J are TRBV19 and TRBJ1-5; D unresolved. Germline loops: CDR1 LNHDA, CDR2 SQIVND (reference sequence). Trimming removed 4 bases at V and 11 bases at J, with 18 bases between. CDR3 length: 14 amino acids. CDR3 in amino acids: CASSTTHAARAQHF. The CDR3, as DNA: TGTGCCAGTAGTACCACCCACGCTGCGAGGGCCCAGCATTTT.

The chain recombines TRBV20-1 with TRBJ2-4; possible D gene TRBD1, 5 bases. CDR3 length: 11 residues. V was shortened by 6 bases and J by 8 bases, with 11 bases between the two germline ends. The V gene's germline CDR1 is DFQATT and CDR2 SNEGSKA (reference sequence). The CDR3 loop reads CSAGQGHIQYF. CDR3 sequence (DNA): TGCAGTGCGGGGCAGGGTCACATTCAGTACTTC.

CDR3 in DNA: TGTGCCAGCAGAAGGCGACAGGGGGCCAATGAGCAGTTCTTC. Translating gives CASRRRQGANEQFF. The chain employs TRBV5-6 and TRBJ2-1; 10 bases line up with TRBD1. This CDR3 has 14 residues. In germline, CDR1 is SGHDT, CDR2 YYEEEE. After removal of 5 bases from V and 6 bases from J, the junction contained 5 bases not matched to a gene. Variable domain in full (rest from reference TRBV5-6 and TRBJ2-1): DAGVTQSPTHLIKTRGQQVTLRCSPKSGHDTVSWYQQALGQGPQFIFQYYEEEERQRGNFPDRFSGHQFPNYSSELNVNALLLGDSALYLCASRRRQGANEQFFGPGTRLTVL.

This clone was detected once. The J gene is TRBJ2-7, the V gene TRBV10-1; D tentatively reads TRBD1 or TRBD2 (5 bases each). The V gene lost 4 bases and the J gene lost 5 bases, with 15 bases spanning the gap. Germline CDR1 WNHNN, CDR2 SYGVQD (reference sequence). There are 14 residues in the CDR3. CDR3 nucleotide sequence: TGCGCCAGCAGTGCATGGGGGAGTAAGGACGAGCAGTACTTC. Translated: CASSAWGSKDEQYF.

The table lists this clone with a count of one. The J gene is TRBJ2-1, the V gene TRBV11-2; D is ambiguous. The length of the CDR3 is 10 residues. CDR1 and CDR2 (germline): SGHAT, FQNNGV. V lost 3 bases and J 6 bases, leaving 0 bases between the germline ends. The CDR3 DNA follows: TGTGCCAGCAGCTTCAATGAGCAGTTCTTC. It yields the protein CASSFNEQFF.

This chain joins TRBV5-6 and TRBJ1-1; D not resolved. V gave up 0 bases and J gave up 0 bases, with 3 bases separating them. Germline V gives CDR1 SGHDT, CDR2 YYEEEE. The CDR3 consists of 13 residues. The CDR3 DNA sequence: TGTGCCAGCAGCTTGGGAATGAACACTGAAGCTTTCTTT. Residues: CASSLGMNTEAFF.

This clone has more than one count but fewer than ten. J is TRBJ1-2 and V is TRBV2, with a tentative D call TRBD1 (5 bases). Germline loops: CDR1 SNHLY, CDR2 FYNNEI. This CDR3 has 12 residues. V dropped 11 bases and J dropped 8 bases, with 18 bases sitting between them. The CDR3 loop is CAGQVQGHGYTF. The CDR3 coding sequence is TGTGCCGGTCAGGTGCAGGGCCACGGCTACACCTTC.

The chain is built from TRBV19 and TRBJ2-5; D might be TRBD1 (5 bases). This CDR3 is 15 amino acids long. Trimming stripped 1 base from V and 6 bases from J, with 15 bases between. From germline, CDR1 is LNHDA and CDR2 SQIVND (reference sequence). The CDR3 region is CASSIVPGKGQTQYF. CDR3 nucleotide sequence: TGTGCCAGTAGTATAGTCCCAGGGAAAGGGCAGACCCAGTACTTC. Variable domain in full (rest from reference TRBV19 and TRBJ2-5): DGGITQSPKYLFRKEGQNVTLSCEQNLNHDAMYWYRQDPGQGLRLIYYSQIVNDFQKGDIAEGYSVSREKKESFPLTVTSAQKNPTAFYLCASSIVPGKGQTQYFGPGTRLLVL.